The 23 T cell receptor beta chains below all came from one sample that was sequenced in a study of response to subunit inactivated influenza vaccine. One entry per CDR3 protein results from TCRdb running MiXCR on the RT-PCR reads. This table holds 650,000 to 800,000 distinct CDR3 sequences, around 13% found once. The specimen was PBMCs from blood, collected 14 to 15 days before vaccination. The source is a man aged 45-65 years who received an inactivated influenza vaccine.

Notes on this clonotype: A clone one base away is much larger, so this may be a read error. V and J are TRBV5-1 and TRBJ1-2; 7 bases are shared with TRBD1. Germline-derived CDR1 and CDR2 are SGHRS and YFSETQ. The CDR3 contains 14 residues. The CDR3 coding sequence is TGCGCCAGCAGCTTGGGACAGGGTAACTTTGGCTACACCTTC. This sequence encodes CASSLGQGNFGYTF.

The V call is TRBV27, the J call TRBJ2-1; the D gene is possibly TRBD1 (5 bases). CDR3 length equals 16 residues. Germline CDR1 MNHEY, CDR2 SMNVEV (reference sequence). V was clipped by 3 bases and J by 7 bases, with 19 bases between them. The DNA of the CDR3 is TGTGCCAGCAGTTTTTTTTCGGCAGGGCAAAGGAATGAGCAGTTCTTC. This encodes CASSFFSAGQRNEQFF.

This sequence joins TRBV9 and TRBJ2-2; 16 bases line up with TRBD2. This CDR3 region has 18 residues. V lost 4 bases, J lost 5 bases, and 8 bases stayed unmatched. The germline V gene encodes CDR1 SGDLS and CDR2 YYNGEE. Here the CDR3 DNA reads TGTGCCAGCAGCCCGGGGACTAGCGGGAGGGCGAGGACCGGGGAGCTGTTTTTT. Its translation: CASSPGTSGRARTGELFF.

At least ten counts were recorded for this clonotype. The chain carries TRBV6-5 and TRBJ2-3; tentatively, D is TRBD1 or TRBD2 (5 bases each). The CDR3 covers 15 residues. Trimming took 4 bases from V and 0 from J, leaving 11 bases between them. CDR1 and CDR2 (germline): MNHEY, SVGAGI. CDR3 in amino acids: CASSWDRVSTDTQYF. Written as DNA, the CDR3 is TGTGCCAGCAGTTGGGACCGGGTGAGCACAGATACGCAGTATTTT.

Ten or more counts support this clonotype. This chain links TRBV24-1 with TRBJ2-1; D not certain. The length of the CDR3 is 17 residues. From germline, CDR1 is KGHDR and CDR2 SFDVKD. V lost 3 bases and J 0 bases, leaving 14 bases between the germline ends. The CDR3 loop is CATSDNQADRSYNEQFF. The CDR3, as DNA: TGTGCCACCAGTGATAATCAGGCAGACCGCTCCTACAATGAGCAGTTCTTC.

There are a few counts of this clonotype. The rearrangement joins TRBV7-2 to TRBJ1-6, with D possibly TRBD1 on 5 matching bases. From germline, CDR1 is SGHTA and CDR2 FQGNSA. The CDR3 extends over 15 amino acids. V was clipped by 2 bases and J by 7 bases, with 12 bases between them. CDR3 in amino acids: CASSLTGLQNSPLHF. The CDR3 DNA is TGTGCCAGCAGCTTAACGGGACTACAGAATTCACCCCTCCACTTT. Combining the CDR3 with reference TRBV7-2 and TRBJ1-6 gives the whole variable domain GAGVSQSPSNKVTEKGKDVELRCDPISGHTALYWYRQSLGQGLEFLIYFQGNSAPDKSGLPSDRFSAERTGGSVSTLTIQRTQQEDSAVYLCASSLTGLQNSPLHFGNGTRLTVT.

In this sample, this clonotype turned up a few times. The J gene is TRBJ1-2, the V gene TRBV5-5; D call uncertain. This CDR3 spans 14 amino acids. V shed 0 bases and J shed 3 bases, with 9 bases lying between them. Germline V gene lookup returns CDR1 SGHKS and CDR2 YYEKEE (reference sequence). CDR3 nucleotide sequence: TGTGCCAGCAGCTTGGGGGGTGGGGACTATGGCTACACCTTC. Translated: CASSLGGGDYGYTF.

Turning to this clonotype: At one boundary the junction diverges from the germline segment, which might be a read error. The genes are TRBV6-2 or TRBV6-3 and TRBJ1-5; D is unclear. The CDR3 loop spans 19 amino acids. The germline V gene encodes CDR1 MNHEY and CDR2 SVGEGT. CDR3 nucleotide sequence: TGTGCCAGCAGTTACTCGAAATTCTGGGAAAAAGGAGGCAATCGGCCCCAGCATTTT. This gives the protein CASSYSKFWEKGGNRPQHF.

The chain recombines TRBV3-1 with TRBJ2-7; TRBD1 might be the D (5 bases). Germline V gene data show CDR1 as LGHDT and CDR2 as YNNKEL (reference sequence). The CDR3 consists of 17 residues. Between the trimmed V and J ends, which lost 11 bases and 3 bases, there was a span of 29 bases. CDR3 coding DNA: TGTGCCTCCACCCAAAGCGAACTTCGTGGGGCCGGCTACGAGCAGTACTTC. Its protein is CASTQSELRGAGYEQYF.

This sequence joins TRBV5-1 and TRBJ2-1, with 11 bases identical to TRBD2. The germline V gene has CDR1 SGHRS and CDR2 YFSETQ. The CDR3 is 14 amino acids. The ends lost 4 bases at V and 9 bases at J; junction bases unmatched: 6. The CDR3 sequence is CASSDGLAGFEQFF. CDR3 nucleotide sequence: TGCGCCAGCAGCGACGGACTAGCGGGCTTTGAGCAGTTCTTC.

V and J are TRBV25-1 and TRBJ2-2; 7 nucleotides match TRBD2. The CDR3 sequence is 16 residues long. The trim removed 9 bases at V and 2 bases at J, leaving 12 bases unmatched. The V gene's germline CDR1 is MGHDK and CDR2 SYGVNS. The CDR3 sequence: CASRAPGLTNTGELFF. The CDR3 DNA is TGTGCCAGTCGAGCCCCGGGACTAACTAACACCGGGGAGCTGTTTTTT.

The CDR3 DNA follows: TGCAGTGCCCTCGGGCAGGCCCATCAGCCCCAGCATTTT. The encoded protein is CSALGQAHQPQHF. The chain is built from TRBV20-1 and TRBJ1-5; no clear D gene. CDR3 length equals 13 residues. From germline, CDR1 is DFQATT and CDR2 SNEGSKA (reference sequence). The V end was cut by 6 bases, the J end by 5 bases, with 14 bases between.

V and J are TRBV4-1 and TRBJ1-4; no reliable D call. V lost 10 bases to trimming and J lost 4 bases, with 22 bases between them. CDR1 and CDR2 (germline): MGHRA, YSYEKL. This CDR3 region has 16 residues. CDR3 sequence: CATTLSPGNGNEKLFF. The CDR3 region has the DNA TGCGCCACCACCTTAAGCCCCGGGAACGGTAATGAAAAACTGTTTTTT.

The V call is TRBV30, the J call TRBJ2-7; either TRBD1 or TRBD2 may supply D (5 bases each). Trimming shortened V by 7 bases and J by 3 bases, and 25 bases separated the two germline ends. There are 16 residues in the CDR3. Germline CDR1 is GTSNPN and CDR2 is SVGIG (reference sequence). CDR3 nucleotide sequence: TGTGCCTACAAGACAGATCGATGGGAGAGGAGCTACGAGCAGTACTTC. The encoded protein is CAYKTDRWERSYEQYF.

There are a few counts of this clonotype. This sequence joins TRBV4-2 and TRBJ2-1; TRBD1 matches 9 bases. The V gene's germline CDR1 is LGHNA and CDR2 YNFKEQ. V was pared by 0 bases and J by 8 bases, with 8 bases of the junction left unmatched. There are 16 residues in the CDR3. The CDR3 DNA sequence: TGTGCCAGCAGCCAAGATGTGGGACAGGGATACGATGAGCAGTTCTTC. It codes for CASSQDVGQGYDEQFF.

This clonotype was seen repeatedly, ten times or more. The CDR3 nucleotides are TGTGCCAGCAGCAATCCGGGACTAGCGACAGATACGCAGTATTTT. Translation: CASSNPGLATDTQYF. The chain links TRBV9 to TRBJ2-3, with 10 bases fitting TRBD2. V lost 4 bases to trimming and J lost 3 bases; unmatched junction nucleotides: 5. This CDR3 has 15 amino acids. CDR1 is SGDLS, CDR2 YYNGEE, per germline.

This clonotype was detected a few times. The chain links TRBV7-2 to TRBJ2-1; D is possibly TRBD1 or TRBD2 (5 bases each). Germline CDR1 SGHTA, CDR2 FQGNSA. Trimming took off 5 bases at V and 2 bases at J, with 16 bases between the two ends. The CDR3 loop spans 16 amino acids. CDR3 coding DNA: TGTGCCAGCAGCCCCTCTTGGGACCTGCCCTACAATGAGCAGTTCTTC. This codes for CASSPSWDLPYNEQFF.

In its sample, this clonotype was seen many times. The V and J genes are TRBV7-2 and TRBJ2-7; 12 bases align to TRBD2. The CDR3 contains 16 residues. The trim removed 5 bases at V and 4 bases at J, leaving 9 bases unmatched. Germline V lookup: CDR1 SGHTA, CDR2 FQGNSA. In DNA form, the CDR3 reads TGTGCCAGCAGCACACCCACTAGCGGGGGGTTTTACGAGCAGTACTTC. Translation gives CASSTPTSGGFYEQYF.

Only a few counts were recorded for this clonotype. V usage is TRBV2 and J usage is TRBJ2-1; a possible D gene is TRBD2 (5 bases). The CDR3 covers 16 residues. The V end lost 2 bases, the J end lost 6 bases, and 17 bases lay between the germline ends. Germline-derived CDR1 and CDR2 are SNHLY and FYNNEI. CDR3 in amino acids: CASSERVRARSNEQFF. CDR3 DNA: TGTGCCAGCAGTGAAAGAGTGAGGGCCAGATCCAATGAGCAGTTCTTC.

This clonotype was seen a handful of times. The chain links TRBV6-5 to TRBJ2-1; 10 bases line up with TRBD2. CDR1 and CDR2 (germline): MNHEY, SVGAGI. Trimming removed 0 bases from V and 12 bases from J; junction bases left unmatched: 5. The CDR3 is made up of 14 amino acids. In DNA, the CDR3 is TGTGCCAGCAGTTACTCGGCTAGCGGGGGTGGGCAGTTCTTC. Protein sequence: CASSYSASGGGQFF.

This clonotype occurred many times. The chain carries TRBV7-9 and TRBJ2-3, with 10 positions matching TRBD2. Germline CDR1 and CDR2: SEHNR and FQNEAQ (reference sequence). V shed 3 bases and J 3 bases; nucleotides not matched to a gene: 6. The CDR3 is 16 residues long. The CDR3 bases are TGTGCCAGCAGCTTTATCGGACTAGCGGCGACAGATACGCAGTATTTT. As protein: CASSFIGLAATDTQYF.

This clonotype occurred a few times. This chain connects TRBV10-3 to TRBJ2-7, with 8 nucleotides matching TRBD2. In germline, CDR1 is ENHRY, CDR2 SYGVKD. The length of the CDR3 is 14 residues. The V and J ends lost 5 bases and 4 bases, in that order; junction bases with no gene match: 7. CDR3 sequence (DNA): TGTGCCATCAGTAAAGCGGGAGCGGAGTACGAGCAGTACTTC. Amino acid sequence: CAISKAGAEYEQYF.

In DNA, the CDR3 is TGTGCCAGCACTCTGGCGGGTACCGACGCTGAAGCTTTCTTT. Protein: CASTLAGTDAEAFF. The V and J genes are TRBV12-3 or TRBV12-4 and TRBJ1-1; no definite D call. The CDR3 loop spans 14 amino acids. Trimming removed 7 bases from V and 6 bases from J, with 18 bases in between.